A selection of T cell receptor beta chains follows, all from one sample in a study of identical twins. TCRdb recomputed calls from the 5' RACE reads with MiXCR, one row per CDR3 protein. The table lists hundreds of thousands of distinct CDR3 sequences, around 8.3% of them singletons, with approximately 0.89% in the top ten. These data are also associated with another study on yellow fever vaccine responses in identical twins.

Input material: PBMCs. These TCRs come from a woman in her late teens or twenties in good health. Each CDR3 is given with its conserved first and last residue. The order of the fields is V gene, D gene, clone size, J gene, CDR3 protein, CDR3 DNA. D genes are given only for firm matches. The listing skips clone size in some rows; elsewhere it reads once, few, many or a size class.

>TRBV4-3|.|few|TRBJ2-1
CASSQDSRDEQFF
TGCGCCAGCAGCCAAGACTCGAGGGATGAGCAGTTCTTC
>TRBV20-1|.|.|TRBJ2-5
CSARDMAQETQYF
TGCAGTGCTAGAGATATGGCCCAAGAGACCCAGTACTTC
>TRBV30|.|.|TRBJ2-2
CAWNLIVHQNTGELFF
TGTGCCTGGAATCTTATTGTCCATCAGAACACCGGGGAGCTGTTTTTT
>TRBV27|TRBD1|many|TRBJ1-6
CASSRQGGHNSPLHF
TGTGCCAGCAGTCGACAGGGGGGCCATAATTCACCCCTCCACTTT
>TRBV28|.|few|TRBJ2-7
CASSIGGNNYEQYF
TGTGCCAGCTCGATAGGGGGTAATAACTACGAGCAGTACTTC
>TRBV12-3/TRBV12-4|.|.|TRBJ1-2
CASSLATGTVDGCYTF
TGTGCCAGCAGTTTAGCCACCGGGACCGTCGACGGGTGCTACACCTTC
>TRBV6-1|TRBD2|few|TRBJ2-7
CASRDTSVHEQYF
TGTGCCAGCAGGGACACTAGCGTCCACGAGCAGTACTTC
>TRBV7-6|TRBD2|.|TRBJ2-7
CASSPGGITYEQYF
TGTGCCAGCAGCCCCGGGGGGATCACCTACGAGCAGTACTTC
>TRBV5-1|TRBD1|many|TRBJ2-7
CASSSRQGGYEQYF
TGCGCCAGCAGCTCCCGACAGGGGGGCTACGAGCAGTACTTC
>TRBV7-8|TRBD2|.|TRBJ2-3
CASSSRGGVDTQYF
TGTGCCAGCAGCTCACGGGGGGGAGTAGATACGCAGTATTTT
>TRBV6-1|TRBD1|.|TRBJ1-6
CASRPGGGYSPLHF
TGTGCCAGCAGACCAGGGGGCGGGTATTCACCCCTCCACTTT
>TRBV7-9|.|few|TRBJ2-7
CASSFDMGTYEQYF
TGTGCCAGCAGCTTTGATATGGGGACGTACGAGCAGTACTTC
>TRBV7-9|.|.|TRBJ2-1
CASSRPSSYNEQFF
TGTGCCAGCAGCCGACCCAGCTCCTACAATGAGCAGTTCTTC
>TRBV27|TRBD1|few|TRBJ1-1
CASSLIGRGDTEAFF
TGTGCCAGCAGTTTAATCGGCAGGGGGGACACTGAAGCTTTCTTT
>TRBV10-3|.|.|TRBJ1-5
CAISAGDNQPQHF
TGTGCCATCAGTGCTGGGGACAATCAGCCCCAGCATTTT
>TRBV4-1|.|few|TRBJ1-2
CASSQEERGPKYGYTF
TGCGCCAGCAGCCAAGAGGAGCGGGGGCCCAAATATGGCTACACCTTC
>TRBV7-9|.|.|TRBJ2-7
CASSPREGVAYEQYF
TGTGCCAGCAGCCCCCGCGAGGGGGTCGCCTACGAGCAGTACTTC
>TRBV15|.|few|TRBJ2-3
CATSRTGSSTDTQYF
TGTGCCACCAGCAGAACGGGTTCTAGCACAGATACGCAGTATTTT
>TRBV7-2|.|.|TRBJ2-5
CASSLAAGGYETQYF
TGTGCCAGCAGCTTAGCGGCTGGGGGTTATGAGACCCAGTACTTC
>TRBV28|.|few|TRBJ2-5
CASTYPGLQETQYF
TGTGCCAGCACTTACCCAGGTCTCCAAGAGACCCAGTACTTC
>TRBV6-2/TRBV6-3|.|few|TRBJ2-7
CASTPDRATYEQYF
TGTGCCAGCACTCCGGATCGAGCCACCTACGAGCAGTACTTC
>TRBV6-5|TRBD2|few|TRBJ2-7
CASSYSSGDYEQYF
TGTGCCAGCAGTTACTCTAGCGGGGACTACGAGCAGTACTTC
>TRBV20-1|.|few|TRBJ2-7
CSGRRINEQYF
TGCAGTGGACGGAGGATCAACGAGCAGTACTTC
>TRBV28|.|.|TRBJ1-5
CASSLPLQGGQPQHF
TGTGCCAGCAGTCTGCCCTTACAGGGTGGTCAGCCCCAGCATTTT
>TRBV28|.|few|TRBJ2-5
CASSHTTQETQYF
TGTGCCAGCAGTCACACGACGCAAGAGACCCAGTACTTC
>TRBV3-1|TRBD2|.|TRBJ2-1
CASSRTVGSGGLYNEQFF
TGTGCCAGCAGCCGAACGGTGGGTAGCGGGGGCCTCTACAATGAGCAGTTCTTC
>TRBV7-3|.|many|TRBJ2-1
CASSLVGGSGNEQFF
TGTGCCAGCAGCTTAGTGGGGGGCTCAGGCAATGAGCAGTTCTTC
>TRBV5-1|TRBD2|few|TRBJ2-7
CASSLPFSGTSGGAYEQYF
TGCGCCAGCAGCTTGCCCTTTTCCGGGACTAGCGGGGGGGCCTACGAGCAGTACTTC
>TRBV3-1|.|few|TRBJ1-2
CASSQPDRYGYTF
TGTGCCAGCAGCCAACCGGACAGATATGGCTACACCTTC
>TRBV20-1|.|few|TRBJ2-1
CSALSAIEQFF
TGCAGTGCCCTATCAGCAATAGAGCAGTTCTTC
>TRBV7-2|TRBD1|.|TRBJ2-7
CASSLRVGDRGPYEQYF
TGTGCCAGCAGCTTAAGGGTTGGGGACAGGGGCCCCTACGAGCAGTACTTC
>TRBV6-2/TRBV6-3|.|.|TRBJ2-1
CASRWDMVLDEQFF
TGTGCCAGCAGATGGGACATGGTTCTGGATGAGCAGTTCTTC
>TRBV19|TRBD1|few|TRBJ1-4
CASSMGQGSKNEKLFF
TGTGCCAGTAGTATGGGACAGGGGTCGAAGAATGAAAAACTGTTTTTT